The clone carrying this T cell receptor (beta chain) has just a few counts. Its target is not known. CDR3 length: 11 residues. Germline V CDR1 and CDR2: MNHNS, SASEGT. Trimming stripped 6 bases from V and 4 bases from J, with 7 bases between. This entry belongs to a study of T cells after yellow fever vaccination. Points from the study as a whole: In FACS-sorted repertoires, abundant clonotypes from the bulk population could appear as contaminants. In post-booster samples, most primary-vaccination clones reappeared (96% CD4, approximately 91% CD8). Clonotypes found in both CD4 and CD8 compartments made up a small share.

Researchers made TCR cDNA using 5'RACE template switching, and this step added a universal primer site and UMIs. TCRdb re-called the 5' RACE reads through MiXCR, storing one row per CDR3 protein. The data contain more than 95,000 distinct CDR3 sequences, roughly 15% of them singletons. The source is a man between 18 and 29 years old who received the YFV17D yellow fever vaccine. The material was CD8+ T cells sorted from PBMCs, obtained 5 days after the yellow fever booster vaccination. This chain uses TRBV6-1 with TRBJ2-7; D gene unclear. As DNA, the CDR3 is TGTGCCAGCAGGGAGTGGTACGAGCAGTACGTC. Its translation is CASREWYEQYV.